This TCR beta chain appears in the sequencing data of a study of cytomegalovirus exposure and HLA in healthy donors (dated by TCRdb to about 2017). Broadly, across the study: An earlier analysis of some 600 of the donors reported about 260 Gb of sequence data and around 110 million unique TCR beta sequences obtained from around 170 million T cells. A handful of DR-DQ haplotypes were treated as single units for association and clustering because of strong linkage in the cohort. In an earlier analysis of 550 to 700 of the donors, high-throughput TCR beta sequencing was used to judge whether each TCR beta V gene segment behaved as functional or pseudogenic. Donor age, sex, ethnicity and CMV serostatus were collected together with the repertoire data. A separate validation cohort of roughly 120 different subjects was used in addition to the roughly 620-subject first cohort. Roughly 300 gigabases of sequencing data and tens of millions of unique TCR sequences were included in an early release covering around 600 HLA-typed donors. Typing coverage differed by locus: A, B, C, DRB1 and DQB1 were typed in about 620-640 donors, DQA1 in about 500, DPA1 in around 580, and DPB1 in just under 490. The study aimed to test whether signatures of past pathogen exposure could be identified by cataloging public T cell receptors. All discovery cohort repertoires had been generated on a single sequencing platform. To predict cytomegalovirus infection status, the study brought together high-throughput TCR immunosequencing, statistical association of individual TCRs with disease status, and machine learning. Among 300 to 500 genotyped donors of the cohort, an average of roughly 230,000 unique TCR beta nucleotide sequences was sequenced per donor, of which roughly 17% were non-productive. Class I and class II HLA loci were covered by the typing at four-digit resolution. The later analysis used no new phenotypic data to find candidate immune exposures, relying instead on TCR beta sequences and their occurrence across donors. The study used immunosequencing to profile the T cell repertoires of approximately 630 subjects and linked those repertoires to cytomegalovirus serostatus. In a later analysis, previously published TCR beta repertoires from some 640 donors were re-analyzed and high-resolution HLA genotyping was added so that TCR occurrence patterns could be studied. The genetic ancestry cluster associated with self-reported Caucasian donors included 65% to 90% of the 398 genotyped donors. A later genetic analysis used genome-wide SNP genotypes for about 55% of the 666 donors, treating that subset as a discovery cohort. Study-wide conclusions, independent of this receptor: The classifier was reported to diagnose cytomegalovirus status with high specificity and sensitivity in both the original cohort and the validation cohort. The study listed 164 TCR beta chains as associated with cytomegalovirus. A cluster of highly shared sequence variants was judged likely to represent a technical artifact of the sequencing pipeline. When HLA alleles, especially DR and DQ, strongly co-occurred, TCR associations were difficult to assign to individual alleles. A further reported finding was that TCR beta sequences accurately predicted the HLA-A and HLA-B alleles for most subjects in the first cohort. In an earlier analysis of approximately 600 of the donors, most TCR beta V segments were observed in productive rearrangements about 87% or about 30% of the time, broadly matching IMGT annotations. Most TCR sequences were observed very rarely across donors, whereas some public TCRs were present in many individuals. Compared with equally common non-associated chains, HLA-associated TCR beta chains in a later analysis were more clonally expanded and had lower generation probabilities. According to a later analysis, parvovirus B19, influenza, CMV and Epstein-Barr virus appeared linked to several top co-occurrence clusters. Correlated functional status among segregating V segments might reflect linkage disequilibrium, but an unknown experimental factor could not be ruled out. In a later analysis, most CMV-associated TCR beta chains were found to appear HLA-restricted, with HLA associations seemingly driven largely by CMV exposure. Because the 87-base-pair reads could not distinguish some IMGT-functional V segments, including TRBV6-2 and TRBV6-3, those segments were excluded. In a later analysis, TCR association rates were found to vary across HLA loci, with the most associated TCRs seen for DRB1 alleles and the fewest for HLA-C alleles. A later genetic analysis reported fewer N-insertions in productive TCRs among donors in an Asian-associated ancestry cluster than the 666-donor mean. A later genetic analysis associated a missense DCLRE1C variant with V-gene and J-gene trimming of TCR beta chains, and an independent cohort replicated the association. Roughly uniform sequencing depth across donors was assumed in presence/absence analyses, although this assumption may not hold. In vitro tests confirmed that a few of the cytomegalovirus-associated TCR beta chains recognize cytomegalovirus antigens. The only immune exposure information available for the cohort was CMV serostatus. A later analysis associated approximately 17,000 TCR beta sequences with specific HLA alleles at a false discovery rate of 0.05. The cohort was sequenced for TCR beta chains only, and without alpha or paired-chain data the features that could be detected were limited. Because HLA typing was missing for some donors at each locus, association tests included only the typed subset. Fewer than 20 rarely observed V segments, including chromosome 9 orphons, were excluded from the earlier analysis of a few hundred of the donors because counts were too low. The authors suggested that the approach could potentially be extended to other disease states and immunological phenotypes.

CDR3 length: 15 amino acids, cysteine to phenylalanine. The DNA shown is the 45-base CDR3, in frame from base 1. Trimming removed 3 bases from V and 6 bases from J, leaving 17 bases between the germline ends. The germline V gene encodes CDR1 SGHRS and CDR2 YFSETQ. The library was obtained by the immunoSEQ multiplex PCR assay. For the multiplex PCR, a mixture combining 60 forward primers for TCR Vbeta segments and 13 reverse primers for TCR Jbeta segments was used. A multiplex PCR assay on genomic DNA amplified the CDR3 region of rearranged TCR beta genes. Amplified TCR beta libraries were sequenced as 87-base-pair reads on the Illumina HiSeq System. The original pipeline was this. A later analysis counted about 82 million unique TCR beta chains across the 666 repertoires, and 10 million to 11 million of these chains were shared by at least two donors. Raw reads were error-corrected and collapsed into unique sequences by a nearest-neighbor algorithm in which closely related sequences were merged to remove PCR and sequencing errors. Alignment of CDR3 sequences to IMGT reference sequences was used to assign V, D and J gene segments. For a sequence to be retained, a match of at least six nucleotides was required to both a V gene segment and a J gene segment. A rearrangement counted as productive if the CDR3 had no stop codons and remained in frame with V and J, and every other rearrangement counted as non-productive. Following IMGT convention, CDR3 was defined as the stretch from the second conserved V-encoded cysteine to the conserved J-encoded phenylalanine. The earlier analysis of some 580 of the donors excluded any sequence lacking an unambiguous match to a single V gene segment. In an earlier analysis of a few hundred of the donors, V segments were called functional above 56.7% productive rearrangements and were called segregating when the between-donor standard deviation exceeded 5%. A statistical classification framework was built for diagnosing cytomegalovirus status from the catalog of TCR beta chain sequences. In a later analysis, TCR nucleotide sequences were compared against IMGT/GENE-DB human TR gene sequences so that V and J genes could be assigned. The TCRdist pipeline was used in a later analysis to assign CDR3 sequences and most-parsimonious VDJ recombination scenarios. In a later analysis, each TCR beta chain was defined by its CDR3 amino acid sequence together with its V-gene family, and reads lacking a unique V-gene family were excluded. In a later analysis, a few hundred highly shared, low-generation-probability nucleotide sequences were removed to address suspected cross-contamination and a sequencing artifact. In a later analysis, a clonal expansion index was calculated for each public chain from normalized within-repertoire ranks of inferred template counts. Generation probabilities in a later analysis came from a VDJ recombination model fitted to out-of-frame rearrangements, and those results were checked against IGoR. A later analysis scored TCR-TCR, TCR-HLA and TCR-CMV co-occurrence with hypergeometric tests, applying a repertoire-size bias correction to TCR pairs. In a later analysis, false discovery rates were estimated by permuting HLA or CMV assignments 20 times. A later analysis grouped co-occurring TCRs with DBSCAN, adding TCRdist sequence similarity when clustering within HLA-allele-positive subsets. Repertoires with fewer than 30,000 or more than 120,000 public chains, plus five repertoires with anomalous nucleotide sharing, were excluded from co-occurrence clustering. This is the immuneACCESS table as TCRdb keeps it, with only in-frame sequences that have V and J called. A part of the clones is gone; compared with another copy, unresolved V genes explain less than half, and the rest is unexplained. V and J calls and clone size are given by that table; D and trimming were obtained from the DNA. In this sample the table shows approximately 82,000 clones, around 81% of which occur a single time. The top ten clonotypes cover approximately 1.6% of the sample.

About this clone itself: Its binding antigen is unknown. Per-base quality was not reported, and no clone a single base away is much larger than it.

The cohort was made up of around 720 healthy bone marrow donors. At the time of sampling, all cohort members were nominally healthy, though unrecorded immune exposures were likely present. The donor tested CMV seronegative, placing the donor among the 300 to 450 seronegative members of the cohort. Every donor gave a peripheral blood sample, and the peripheral blood mononuclear cells from that sample were used for TCR beta sequencing. Genomic DNA extraction from the blood cell samples was performed with the Qiagen DNeasy Blood Extraction Kit. The sequenced sample consisted of PBMCs. Recombination linked TRBV5-1 to TRBJ2-3, with a weak D call of TRBD1 (5 bases match). The clonotype was recovered from a man in his forties or fifties in good health and CMV-seronegative. DNA sequence: TGCGCCAGCAGCTCACAAACCTCAGGGTCGGATACGCAGTATTTT. This sequence encodes CASSSQTSGSDTQYF.